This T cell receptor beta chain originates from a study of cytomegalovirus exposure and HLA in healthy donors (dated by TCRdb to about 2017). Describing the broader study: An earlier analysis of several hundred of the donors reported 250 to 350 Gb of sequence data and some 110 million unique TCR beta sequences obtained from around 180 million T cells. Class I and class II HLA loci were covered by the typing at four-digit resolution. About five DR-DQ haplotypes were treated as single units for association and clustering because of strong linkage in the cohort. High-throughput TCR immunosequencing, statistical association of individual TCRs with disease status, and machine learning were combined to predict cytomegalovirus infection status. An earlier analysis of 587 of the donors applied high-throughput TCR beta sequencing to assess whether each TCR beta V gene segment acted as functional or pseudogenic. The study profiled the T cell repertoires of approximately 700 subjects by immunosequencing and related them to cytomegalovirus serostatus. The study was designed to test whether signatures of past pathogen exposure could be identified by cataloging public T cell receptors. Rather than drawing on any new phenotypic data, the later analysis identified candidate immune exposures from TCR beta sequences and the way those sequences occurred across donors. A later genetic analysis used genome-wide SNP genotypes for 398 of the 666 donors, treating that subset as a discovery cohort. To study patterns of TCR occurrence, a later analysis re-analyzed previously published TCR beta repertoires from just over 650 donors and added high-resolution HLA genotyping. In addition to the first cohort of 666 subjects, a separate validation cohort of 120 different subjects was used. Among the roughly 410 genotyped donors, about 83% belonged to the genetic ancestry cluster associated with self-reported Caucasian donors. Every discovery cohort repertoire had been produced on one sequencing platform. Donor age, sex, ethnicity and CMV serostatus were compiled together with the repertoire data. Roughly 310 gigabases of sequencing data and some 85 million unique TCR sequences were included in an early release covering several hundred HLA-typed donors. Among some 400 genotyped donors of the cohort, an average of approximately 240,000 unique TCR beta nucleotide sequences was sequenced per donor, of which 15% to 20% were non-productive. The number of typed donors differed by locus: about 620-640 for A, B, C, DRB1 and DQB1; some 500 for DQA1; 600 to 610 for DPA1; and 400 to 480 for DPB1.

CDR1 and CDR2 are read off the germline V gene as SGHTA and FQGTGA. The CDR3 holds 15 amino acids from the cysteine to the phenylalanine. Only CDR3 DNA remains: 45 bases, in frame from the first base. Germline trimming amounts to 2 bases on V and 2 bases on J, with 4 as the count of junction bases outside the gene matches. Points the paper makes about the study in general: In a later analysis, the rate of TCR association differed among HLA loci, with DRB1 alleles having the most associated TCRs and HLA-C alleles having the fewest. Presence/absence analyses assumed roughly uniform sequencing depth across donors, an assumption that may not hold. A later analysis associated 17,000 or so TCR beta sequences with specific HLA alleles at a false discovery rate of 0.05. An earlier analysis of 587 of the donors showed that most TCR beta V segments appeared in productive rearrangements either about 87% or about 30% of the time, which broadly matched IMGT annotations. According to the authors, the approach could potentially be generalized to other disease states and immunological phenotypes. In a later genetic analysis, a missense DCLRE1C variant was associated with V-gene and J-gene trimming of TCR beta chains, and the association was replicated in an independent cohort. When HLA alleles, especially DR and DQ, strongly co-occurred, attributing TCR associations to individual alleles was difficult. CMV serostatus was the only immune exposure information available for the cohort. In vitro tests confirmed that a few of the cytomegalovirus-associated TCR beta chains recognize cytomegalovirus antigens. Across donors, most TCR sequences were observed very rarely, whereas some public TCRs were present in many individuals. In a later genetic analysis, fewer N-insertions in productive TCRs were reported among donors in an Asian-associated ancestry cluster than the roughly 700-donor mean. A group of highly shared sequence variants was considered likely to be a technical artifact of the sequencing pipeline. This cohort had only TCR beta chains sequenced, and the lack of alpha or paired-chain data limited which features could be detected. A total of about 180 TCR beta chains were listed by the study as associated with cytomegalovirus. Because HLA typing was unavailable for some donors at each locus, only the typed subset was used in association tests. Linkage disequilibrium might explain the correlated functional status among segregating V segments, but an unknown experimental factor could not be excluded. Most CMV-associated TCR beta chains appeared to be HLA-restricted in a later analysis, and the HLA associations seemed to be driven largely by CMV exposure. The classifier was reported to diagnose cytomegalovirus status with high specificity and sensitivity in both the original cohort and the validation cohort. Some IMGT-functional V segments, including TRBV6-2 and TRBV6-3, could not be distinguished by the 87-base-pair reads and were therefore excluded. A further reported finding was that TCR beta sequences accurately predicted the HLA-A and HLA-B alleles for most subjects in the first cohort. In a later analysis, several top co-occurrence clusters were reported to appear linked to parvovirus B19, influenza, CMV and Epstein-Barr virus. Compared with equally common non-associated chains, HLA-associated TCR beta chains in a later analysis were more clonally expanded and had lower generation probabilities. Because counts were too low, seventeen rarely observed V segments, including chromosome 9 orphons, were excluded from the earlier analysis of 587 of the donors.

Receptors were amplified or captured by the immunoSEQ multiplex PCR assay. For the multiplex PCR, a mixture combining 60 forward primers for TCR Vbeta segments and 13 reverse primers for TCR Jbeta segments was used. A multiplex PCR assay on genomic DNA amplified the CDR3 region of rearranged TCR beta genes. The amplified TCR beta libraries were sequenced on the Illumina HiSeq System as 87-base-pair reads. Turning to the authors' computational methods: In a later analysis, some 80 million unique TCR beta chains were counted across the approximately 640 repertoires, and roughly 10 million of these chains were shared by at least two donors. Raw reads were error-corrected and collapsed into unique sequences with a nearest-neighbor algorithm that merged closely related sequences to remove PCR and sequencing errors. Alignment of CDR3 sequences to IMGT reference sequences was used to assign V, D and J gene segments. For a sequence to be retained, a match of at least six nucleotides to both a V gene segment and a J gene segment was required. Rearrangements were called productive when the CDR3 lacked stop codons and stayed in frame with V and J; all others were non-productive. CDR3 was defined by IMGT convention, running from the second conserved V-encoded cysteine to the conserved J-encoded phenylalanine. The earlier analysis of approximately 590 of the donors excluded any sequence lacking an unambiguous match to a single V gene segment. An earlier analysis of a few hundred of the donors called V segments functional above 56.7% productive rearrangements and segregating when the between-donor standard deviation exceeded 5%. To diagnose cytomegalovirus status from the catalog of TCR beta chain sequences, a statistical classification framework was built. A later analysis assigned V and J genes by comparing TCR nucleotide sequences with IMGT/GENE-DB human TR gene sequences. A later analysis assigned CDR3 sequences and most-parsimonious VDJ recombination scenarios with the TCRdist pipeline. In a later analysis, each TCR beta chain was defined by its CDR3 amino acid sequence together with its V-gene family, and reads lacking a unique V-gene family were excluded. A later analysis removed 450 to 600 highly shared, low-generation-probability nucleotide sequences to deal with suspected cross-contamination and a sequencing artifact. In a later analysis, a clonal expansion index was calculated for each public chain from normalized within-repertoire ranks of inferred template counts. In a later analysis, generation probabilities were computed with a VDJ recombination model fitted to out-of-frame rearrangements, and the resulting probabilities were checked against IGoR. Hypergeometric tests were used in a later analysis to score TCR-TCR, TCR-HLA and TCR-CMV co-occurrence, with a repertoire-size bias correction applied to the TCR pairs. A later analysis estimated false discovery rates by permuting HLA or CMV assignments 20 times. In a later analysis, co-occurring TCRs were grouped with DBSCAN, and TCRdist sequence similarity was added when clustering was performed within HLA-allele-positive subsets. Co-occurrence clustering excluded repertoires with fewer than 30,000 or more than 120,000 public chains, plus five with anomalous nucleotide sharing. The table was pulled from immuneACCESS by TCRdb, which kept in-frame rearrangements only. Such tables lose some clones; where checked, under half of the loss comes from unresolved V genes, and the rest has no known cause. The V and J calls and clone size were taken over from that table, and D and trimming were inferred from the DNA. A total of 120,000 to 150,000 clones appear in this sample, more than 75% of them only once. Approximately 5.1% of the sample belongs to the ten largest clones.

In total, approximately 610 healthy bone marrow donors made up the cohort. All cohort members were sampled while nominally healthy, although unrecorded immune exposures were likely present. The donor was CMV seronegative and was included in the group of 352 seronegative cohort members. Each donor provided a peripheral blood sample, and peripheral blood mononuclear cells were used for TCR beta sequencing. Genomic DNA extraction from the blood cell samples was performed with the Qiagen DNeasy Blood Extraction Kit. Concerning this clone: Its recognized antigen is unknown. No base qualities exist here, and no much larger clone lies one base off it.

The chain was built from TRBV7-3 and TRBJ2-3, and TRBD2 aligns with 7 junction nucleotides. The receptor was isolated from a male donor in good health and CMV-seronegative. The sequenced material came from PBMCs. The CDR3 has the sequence CASSLSGLNTDTQYF. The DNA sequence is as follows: TGTGCCAGCAGCTTATCGGGACTAAACACAGATACGCAGTATTTT.